The rows below give T cell receptor beta chains drawn from one sample of a study of blood T cells in healthy people across ages. Each CDR3 protein is one row after TCRdb ran MiXCR on the 5' RACE reads. Among about 1,800,000 distinct CDR3 sequences listed, about 28% were seen once. Sequencing used blood. These receptors were obtained from a woman in her twenties or thirties in good health. CDR3s include the opening cysteine and the closing phenylalanine or tryptophan. Fields, in order: D gene, CDR3 length, clone size, V gene, J gene, CDR3 protein, CDR3 DNA. The D gene is left open where the match is weak. The size field is filled for only some rows; it gives once, few, many or a size class.

TRBD2	15	many	TRBV7-2	TRBJ2-7	CASSPPGLAGDEQYF	TGTGCCAGCAGCCCTCCCGGACTAGCGGGAGACGAGCAGTACTTC
-	12	many	TRBV30	TRBJ2-5	CAWSNNQETQYF	TGTGCCTGGAGTAACAACCAAGAGACCCAGTACTTC
TRBD2	17	few	TRBV9	TRBJ2-7	CASSVGRTSGGAYEQYF	TGTGCCAGCAGCGTAGGAAGGACTAGCGGGGGAGCCTACGAGCAGTACTTC
TRBD2	16	-	TRBV4-1	TRBJ2-2	CASSQEAGGLLGELFF	TGCGCCAGCAGCCAAGAGGCGGGGGGCCTTCTCGGGGAGCTGTTTTTT
-	16	few	TRBV12-3/TRBV12-4	TRBJ1-1	CASSLAWGRLGTEAFF	TGTGCCAGCAGTTTAGCTTGGGGGAGATTGGGGACTGAAGCTTTCTTT
-	15	-	TRBV4-2	TRBJ1-1	CASSQEAGTYTEAFF	TGTGCCAGCAGCCAAGAGGCAGGCACATACACTGAAGCTTTCTTT
-	12	few	TRBV29-1	TRBJ1-1	CSAGLGRTEAFF	TGCAGCGCTGGCCTGGGGAGGACTGAAGCTTTCTTT
-	22	-	TRBV20-1	TRBJ2-1	CSARDRDIVQGMGKSGYNEQFF	TGCAGTGCTAGAGATAGGGATATAGTTCAGGGGATGGGAAAGTCGGGCTACAATGAGCAGTTCTTC
TRBD1	14	-	TRBV7-2	TRBJ1-5	CANSLDRANQPQHF	TGTGCCAACAGCTTAGACAGGGCCAATCAGCCCCAGCATTTT
-	14	-	TRBV10-1	TRBJ2-2	CASARGTHTGELFF	TGCGCCAGCGCCCGGGGGACGCACACCGGGGAGCTGTTTTTT
-	14	few	TRBV5-6	TRBJ2-3	CASSRYVGTDTQYF	TGTGCCAGCAGCCGCTATGTAGGCACAGATACGCAGTATTTT
-	14	many	TRBV7-9	TRBJ2-1	CASSSGTFSNEQFF	TGTGCCAGCAGCTCCGGGACTTTTTCCAATGAGCAGTTCTTC
TRBD2	16	few	TRBV7-6	TRBJ2-3	CASSLVSGGITDTQYF	TGTGCCAGCAGCTTAGTGAGCGGGGGGATCACAGATACGCAGTATTTT
-	15	few	TRBV28	TRBJ1-2	CASSLGGAPNYGYTF	TGTGCCAGCAGTTTGGGTGGGGCACCTAACTATGGCTACACCTTC
TRBD1	17	-	TRBV18	TRBJ1-3	CASSPMGQSSSGNTIYF	TGTGCCAGCTCACCAATGGGACAGTCCTCCTCTGGAAACACCATATATTTT
TRBD2	18	few	TRBV20-1	TRBJ2-5	CSARAGTSEGILQETQYF	TGCAGTGCTAGAGCCGGGACTAGCGAAGGTATTCTTCAAGAGACCCAGTACTTC
-	13	many	TRBV10-3	TRBJ2-3	CAIRAGSTDTQYF	TGTGCCATCAGGGCAGGAAGCACAGATACGCAGTATTTT
-	11	many	TRBV29-1	TRBJ2-5	CSVAPKETQYF	TGCAGCGTTGCGCCGAAAGAGACCCAGTACTTC
-	14	-	TRBV20-1	TRBJ2-7	CSARGPSSAYEQYF	TGTAGTGCTAGAGGACCCTCGTCCGCCTACGAGCAGTACTTC
-	12	-	TRBV3-1	TRBJ1-2	CASSQGRVSYTF	TGTGCCAGCAGCCAAGGAAGGGTGTCCTACACCTTC
-	13	few	TRBV20-1	TRBJ2-5	CSARGGRAETQYF	TGCAGTGCCAGGGGGGGCAGGGCAGAGACCCAGTACTTC
TRBD2	17	-	TRBV5-1	TRBJ2-3	CASSPRTSGRFGDTQYF	TGCGCCAGCAGCCCAAGGACTAGCGGGAGGTTTGGAGATACGCAGTATTTT
TRBD2	14	-	TRBV10-1	TRBJ2-3	CASSEAGGAKTQYF	TGCGCCAGCAGTGAGGCGGGGGGGGCTAAAACGCAGTATTTT
-	15	-	TRBV12-3/TRBV12-4	TRBJ1-2	CASSLSWADGNGYTF	TGTGCCAGCAGCTTGAGTTGGGCAGACGGAAATGGCTACACCTTC
TRBD1	13	few	TRBV11-2	TRBJ2-3	CASSPDRGDTQYF	TGTGCCAGCAGTCCAGACAGGGGGGATACGCAGTATTTT
TRBD1	13	once	TRBV2	TRBJ2-5	CASRDGTAETQYF	TGTGCCAGCAGGGACGGGACAGCCGAGACCCAGTACTTC
TRBD2	15	-	TRBV5-1	TRBJ2-3	CASSASGTSTDTQYF	TGCGCCAGCAGCGCTAGCGGAACTAGCACAGATACGCAGTATTTT
-	14	-	TRBV20-1	TRBJ2-3	CSATSGTFPDTQYF	TGCAGTGCTACAAGCGGGACATTTCCAGATACGCAGTATTTT
-	12	-	TRBV28	TRBJ1-2	CASSSGAAGYTF	TGTGCCAGCAGTTCTGGGGCTGCTGGCTACACCTTC